This record concerns one TCR beta chain sequence. The germline V and J ends were trimmed by 0 bases and 2 bases, with 8 bases remaining between them. CDR3 length: 15 residues. These data are taken from a study of blood T cell repertoires in COVID-19. Generated by immunoSEQ multiplex PCR, the TCRdb table keeps only in-frame clones and is missing some. This table holds roughly 160,000 clones, almost 85% found once. Sequencing was carried out using peripheral blood. This chain joins TRBV23-1 and TRBJ2-1, with D perhaps matching TRBD2 (6 bases). TRBV23-1 is reported as an ORF; its role is uncertain. This receptor was obtained from a man younger than 35 with active or convalescent COVID-19. The CDR3 nucleotides read TGCGCCAGCAGTCAATCGGGGGGACCCTACAATGAGCAGTTCTTC. It yields the protein CASSQSGGPYNEQFF.